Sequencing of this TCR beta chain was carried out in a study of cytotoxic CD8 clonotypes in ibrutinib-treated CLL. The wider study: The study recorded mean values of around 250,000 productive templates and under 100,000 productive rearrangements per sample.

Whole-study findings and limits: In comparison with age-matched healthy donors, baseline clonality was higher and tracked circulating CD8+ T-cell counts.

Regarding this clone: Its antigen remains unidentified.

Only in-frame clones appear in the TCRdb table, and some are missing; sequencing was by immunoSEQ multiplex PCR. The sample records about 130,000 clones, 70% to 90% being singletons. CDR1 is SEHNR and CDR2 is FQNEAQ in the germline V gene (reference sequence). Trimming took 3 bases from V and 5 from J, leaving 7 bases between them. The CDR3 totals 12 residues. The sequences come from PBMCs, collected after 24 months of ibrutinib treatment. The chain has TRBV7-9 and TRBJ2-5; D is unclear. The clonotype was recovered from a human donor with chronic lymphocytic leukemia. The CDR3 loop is CASSLHGETQYF. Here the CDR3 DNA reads TGTGCCAGCAGCTTGCATGGTGAGACCCAGTACTTC.